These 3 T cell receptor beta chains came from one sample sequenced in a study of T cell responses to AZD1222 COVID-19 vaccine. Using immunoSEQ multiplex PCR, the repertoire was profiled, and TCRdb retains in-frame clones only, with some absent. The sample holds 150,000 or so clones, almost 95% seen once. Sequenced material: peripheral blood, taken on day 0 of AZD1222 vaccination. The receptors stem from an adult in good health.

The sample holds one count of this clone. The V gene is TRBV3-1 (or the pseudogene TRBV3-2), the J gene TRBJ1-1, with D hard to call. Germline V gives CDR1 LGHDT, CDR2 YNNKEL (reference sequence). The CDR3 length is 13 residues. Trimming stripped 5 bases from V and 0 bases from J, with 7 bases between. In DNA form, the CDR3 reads TGTGCCAGCAGCGAAACAGTGAACACTGAAGCTTTCTTT. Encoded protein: CASSETVNTEAFF.

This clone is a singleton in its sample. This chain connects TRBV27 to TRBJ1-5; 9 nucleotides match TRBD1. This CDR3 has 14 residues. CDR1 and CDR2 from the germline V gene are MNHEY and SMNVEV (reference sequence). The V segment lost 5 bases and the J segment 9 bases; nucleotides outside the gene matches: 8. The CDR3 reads CASSTLGQGGPQHF. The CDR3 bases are TGTGCCAGCAGTACCCTGGGACAGGGCGGGCCCCAGCATTTT.

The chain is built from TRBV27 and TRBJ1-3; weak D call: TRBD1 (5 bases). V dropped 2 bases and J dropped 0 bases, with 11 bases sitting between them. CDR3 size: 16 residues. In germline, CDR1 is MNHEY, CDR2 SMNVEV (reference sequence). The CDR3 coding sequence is TGTGCCAGCAGTTTAGGGACGGGAATCTCTGGAAACACCATATATTTT. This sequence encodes CASSLGTGISGNTIYF.